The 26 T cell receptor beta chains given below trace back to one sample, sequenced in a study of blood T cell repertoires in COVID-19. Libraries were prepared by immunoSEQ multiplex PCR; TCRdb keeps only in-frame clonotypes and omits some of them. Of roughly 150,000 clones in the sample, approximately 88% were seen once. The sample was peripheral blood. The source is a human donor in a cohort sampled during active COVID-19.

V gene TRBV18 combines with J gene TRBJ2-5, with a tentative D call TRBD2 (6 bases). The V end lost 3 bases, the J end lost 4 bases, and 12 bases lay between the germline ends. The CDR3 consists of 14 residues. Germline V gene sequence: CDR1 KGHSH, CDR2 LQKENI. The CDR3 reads CASSPPSVGETQYF. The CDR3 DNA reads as TGTGCCAGCTCACCCCCTAGCGTTGGAGAGACCCAGTACTTC.

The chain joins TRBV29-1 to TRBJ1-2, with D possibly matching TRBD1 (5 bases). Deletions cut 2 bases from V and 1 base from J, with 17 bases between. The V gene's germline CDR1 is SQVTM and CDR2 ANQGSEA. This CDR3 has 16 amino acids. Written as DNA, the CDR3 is TGCAGCGTTGAACCAACAGGCGGGGGGAGTAACTATGGCTACACCTTC. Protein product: CSVEPTGGGSNYGYTF.

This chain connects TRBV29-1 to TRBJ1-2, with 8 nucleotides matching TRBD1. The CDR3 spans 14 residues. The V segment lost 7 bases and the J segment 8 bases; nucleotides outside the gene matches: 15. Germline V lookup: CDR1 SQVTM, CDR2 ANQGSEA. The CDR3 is CSASGTGLNVGYTF. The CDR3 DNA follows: TGCAGCGCCTCAGGGACAGGACTTAATGTGGGCTACACCTTC. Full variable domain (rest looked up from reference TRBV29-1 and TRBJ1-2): SAVISQKPSRDICQRGTSLTIQCQVDSQVTMMFWYRQQPGQSLTLIATANQGSEATYESGFVIDKFPISRPNLTFSTLTVSNMSPEDSSIYLCSASGTGLNVGYTFGSGTRLTVV.

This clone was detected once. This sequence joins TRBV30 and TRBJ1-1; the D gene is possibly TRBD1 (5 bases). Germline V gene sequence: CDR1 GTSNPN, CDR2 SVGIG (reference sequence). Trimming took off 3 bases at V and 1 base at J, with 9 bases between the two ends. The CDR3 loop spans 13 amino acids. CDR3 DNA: TGTGCCTGGAGAAGACAGAGGAACACTGAAGCTTTCTTT. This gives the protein CAWRRQRNTEAFF.

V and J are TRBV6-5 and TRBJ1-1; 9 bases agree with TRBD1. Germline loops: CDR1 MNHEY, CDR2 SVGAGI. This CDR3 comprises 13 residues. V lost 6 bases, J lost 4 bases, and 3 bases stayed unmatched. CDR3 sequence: CASRTGGGTEAFF. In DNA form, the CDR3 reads TGTGCCAGCAGGACAGGGGGAGGCACTGAAGCTTTCTTT.

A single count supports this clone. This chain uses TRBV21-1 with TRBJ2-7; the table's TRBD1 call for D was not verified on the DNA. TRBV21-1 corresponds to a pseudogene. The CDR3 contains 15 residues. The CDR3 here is CASSKVGTESYEQYF. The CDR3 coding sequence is TGTGCCAGCAGCAAAGTTGGGACAGAGTCCTACGAGCAGTACTTC.

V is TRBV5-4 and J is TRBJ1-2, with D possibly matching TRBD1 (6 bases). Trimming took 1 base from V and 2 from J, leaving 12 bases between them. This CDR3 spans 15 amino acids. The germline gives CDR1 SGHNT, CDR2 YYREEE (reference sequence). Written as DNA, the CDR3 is TGTGCCAGCAGCTTGAAGGGGGGGCTGAACTATGGCTACACCTTC. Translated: CASSLKGGLNYGYTF.

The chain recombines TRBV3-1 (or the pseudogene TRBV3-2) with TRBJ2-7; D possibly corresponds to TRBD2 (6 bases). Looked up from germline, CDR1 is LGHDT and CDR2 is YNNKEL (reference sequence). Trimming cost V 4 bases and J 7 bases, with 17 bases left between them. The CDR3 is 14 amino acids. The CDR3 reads CASSRDSGGGEQYF. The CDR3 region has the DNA TGTGCCAGCAGCCGGGACTCCGGGGGAGGAGAGCAGTACTTC.

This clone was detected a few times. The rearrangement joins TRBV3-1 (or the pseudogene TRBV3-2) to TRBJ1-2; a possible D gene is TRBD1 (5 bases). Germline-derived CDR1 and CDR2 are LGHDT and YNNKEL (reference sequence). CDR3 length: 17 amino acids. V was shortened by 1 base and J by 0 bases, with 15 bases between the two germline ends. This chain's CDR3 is CASSQVGASATNYGYTF. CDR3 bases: TGTGCCAGCAGCCAAGTTGGGGCATCCGCGACTAACTATGGCTACACCTTC.

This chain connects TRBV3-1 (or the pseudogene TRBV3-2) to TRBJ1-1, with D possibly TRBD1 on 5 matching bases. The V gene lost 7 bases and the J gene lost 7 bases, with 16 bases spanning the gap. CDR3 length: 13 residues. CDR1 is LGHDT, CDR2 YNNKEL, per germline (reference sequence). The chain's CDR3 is CASTLRDGVEAFF. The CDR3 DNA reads TGTGCCAGCACGCTCAGGGATGGCGTTGAAGCTTTCTTT.

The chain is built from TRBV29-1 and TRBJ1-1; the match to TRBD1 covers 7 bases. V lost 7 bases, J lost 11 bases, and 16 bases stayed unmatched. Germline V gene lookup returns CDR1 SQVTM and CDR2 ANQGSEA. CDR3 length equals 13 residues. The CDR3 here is CSATDRVGITAFF. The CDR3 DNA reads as TGCAGCGCTACCGACAGGGTGGGAATTACCGCTTTCTTT.

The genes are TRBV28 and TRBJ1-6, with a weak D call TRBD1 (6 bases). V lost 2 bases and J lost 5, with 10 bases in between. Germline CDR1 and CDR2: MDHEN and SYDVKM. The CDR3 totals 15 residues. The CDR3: CASSLLDRDNSPLHF. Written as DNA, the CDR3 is TGTGCCAGCAGTTTACTGGACAGAGATAATTCACCCCTCCACTTT.

This CDR3 is CASSLTGSGNTIYF. The CDR3 bases are TGCGCCAGCAGCTTGACAGGGTCTGGAAACACCATATATTTT. V gene TRBV5-1 combines with J gene TRBJ1-3; D might be TRBD1 (6 bases). CDR1 and CDR2 (germline): SGHRS, YFSETQ. This CDR3 comprises 14 residues. Trimming removed 1 base at V and 1 base at J, with 6 bases between.

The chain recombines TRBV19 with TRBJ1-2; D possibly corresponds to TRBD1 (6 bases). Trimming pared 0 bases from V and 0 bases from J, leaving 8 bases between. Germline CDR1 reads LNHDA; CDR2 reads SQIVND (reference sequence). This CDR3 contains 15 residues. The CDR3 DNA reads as TGTGCCAGTAGTATAGAACGACAGGCTAACTATGGCTACACCTTC. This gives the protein CASSIERQANYGYTF. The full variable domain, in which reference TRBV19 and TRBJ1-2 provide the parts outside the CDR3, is DGGITQSPKYLFRKEGQNVTLSCEQNLNHDAMYWYRQDPGQGLRLIYYSQIVNDFQKGDIAEGYSVSREKKESFPLTVTSAQKNPTAFYLCASSIERQANYGYTFGSGTRLTVV.

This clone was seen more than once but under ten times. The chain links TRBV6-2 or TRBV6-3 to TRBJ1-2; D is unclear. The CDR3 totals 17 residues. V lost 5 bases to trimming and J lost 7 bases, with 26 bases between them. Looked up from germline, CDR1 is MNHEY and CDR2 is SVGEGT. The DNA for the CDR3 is TGTGCCAGCAGTCCGATTGCCTTTCCCGACTCCCCGGGTGGCTACACCTTC. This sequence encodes CASSPIAFPDSPGGYTF.

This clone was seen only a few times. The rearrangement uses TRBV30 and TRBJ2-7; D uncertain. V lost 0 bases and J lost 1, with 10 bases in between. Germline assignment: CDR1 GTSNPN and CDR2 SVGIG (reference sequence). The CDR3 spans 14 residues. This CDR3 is CAWSVNRMSYEQYF. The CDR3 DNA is TGTGCCTGGAGTGTTAACAGAATGTCCTACGAGCAGTACTTC.

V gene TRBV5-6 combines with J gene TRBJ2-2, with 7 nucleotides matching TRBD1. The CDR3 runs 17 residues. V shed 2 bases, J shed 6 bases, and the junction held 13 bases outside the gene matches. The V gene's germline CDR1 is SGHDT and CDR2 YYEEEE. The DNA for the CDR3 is TGTGCCAGCAGCTTTACACTCGACAGGGAGATACCCGGGGAGCTGTTTTTT. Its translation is CASSFTLDREIPGELFF.

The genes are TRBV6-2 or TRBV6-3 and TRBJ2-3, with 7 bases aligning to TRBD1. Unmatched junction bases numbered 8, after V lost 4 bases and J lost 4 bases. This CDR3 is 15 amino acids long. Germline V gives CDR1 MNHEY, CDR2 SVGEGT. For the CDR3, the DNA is TGTGCCAGCAGTTCAAGACAGGGTCGGTCAGATACGCAGTATTTT. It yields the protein CASSSRQGRSDTQYF.

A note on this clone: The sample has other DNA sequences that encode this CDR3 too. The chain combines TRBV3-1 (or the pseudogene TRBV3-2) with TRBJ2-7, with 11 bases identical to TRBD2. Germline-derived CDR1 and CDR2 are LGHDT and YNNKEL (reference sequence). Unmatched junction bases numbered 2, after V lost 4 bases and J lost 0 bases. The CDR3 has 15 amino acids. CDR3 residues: CASSRTSGSSYEQYF. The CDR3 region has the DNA TGTGCCAGCAGCCGAACTAGCGGGAGCTCCTACGAGCAGTACTTC.

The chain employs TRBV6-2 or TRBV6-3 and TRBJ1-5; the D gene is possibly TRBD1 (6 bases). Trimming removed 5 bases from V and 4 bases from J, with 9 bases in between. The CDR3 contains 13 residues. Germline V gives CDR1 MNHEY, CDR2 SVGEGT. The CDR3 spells CASSGTGNQPQHF. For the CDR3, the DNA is TGTGCCAGCAGTGGCACAGGGAATCAGCCCCAGCATTTT.

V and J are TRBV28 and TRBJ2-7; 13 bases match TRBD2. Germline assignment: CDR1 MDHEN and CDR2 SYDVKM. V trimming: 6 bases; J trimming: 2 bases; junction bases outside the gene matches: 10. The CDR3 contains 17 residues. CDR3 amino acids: CASSPHRTSGSAYEQYF. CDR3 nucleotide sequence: TGTGCCAGCAGCCCACACAGGACTAGCGGGAGCGCCTACGAGCAGTACTTC.

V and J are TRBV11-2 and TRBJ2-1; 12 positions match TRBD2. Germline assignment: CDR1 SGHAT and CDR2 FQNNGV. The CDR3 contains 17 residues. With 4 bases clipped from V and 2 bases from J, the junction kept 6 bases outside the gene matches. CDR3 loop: CASSSSSSGRAYNEQFF. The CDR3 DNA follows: TGTGCCAGCAGCTCGAGTTCTAGCGGGAGGGCCTACAATGAGCAGTTCTTC.

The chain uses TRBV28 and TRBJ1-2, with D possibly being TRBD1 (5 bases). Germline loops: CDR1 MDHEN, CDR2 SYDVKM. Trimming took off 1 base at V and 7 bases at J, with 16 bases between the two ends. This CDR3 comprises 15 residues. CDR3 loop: CASSLSDTVKSGYTF. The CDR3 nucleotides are TGTGCCAGCAGTTTATCGGACACTGTGAAGTCTGGCTACACCTTC.

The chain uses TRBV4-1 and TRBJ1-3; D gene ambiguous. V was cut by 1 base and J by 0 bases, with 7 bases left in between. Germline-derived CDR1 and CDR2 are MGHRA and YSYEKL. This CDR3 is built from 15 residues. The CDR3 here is CASSQGVSSGNTIYF. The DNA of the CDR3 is TGCGCCAGCAGCCAAGGCGTGTCCTCTGGAAACACCATATATTTT.

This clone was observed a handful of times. The CDR3 sequence: CASSTGGSDGYTF. In DNA form, the CDR3 reads TGTGCCAGCAGTACAGGGGGAAGCGATGGCTACACCTTC. This sequence joins TRBV4-2 and TRBJ1-2; 8 bases line up with TRBD1. The CDR3 consists of 13 residues. The germline gives CDR1 LGHNA, CDR2 YNFKEQ. The junction had 6 bases not matched to a gene; V was cut back by 6 bases and J by 6 bases.

This CDR3 is CSVDRDSPDVFYGYTF. In DNA, the CDR3 is TGCAGCGTTGATAGGGACAGCCCTGATGTGTTCTATGGCTACACCTTC. This rearrangement joins TRBV29-1 to TRBJ1-2, with 7 bases identical to TRBD1. CDR1 is SQVTM and CDR2 is ANQGSEA in the germline V gene. The CDR3 extends over 16 amino acids. The trim removed 3 bases at V and 4 bases at J, leaving 14 bases unmatched.